This is a list of T cell receptor beta chains from one sample in a study of CD8 T cells in Susac syndrome. MiXCR was run by TCRdb on the immunoSEQ multiplex PCR reads, yielding one entry per CDR3 protein. The repertoire consists of 70,000 to 75,000 distinct CDR3 sequences, with 93% occurring once and the leading ten covering over 0.12%. The sequencing sample was made of CD4+ T cells from PBMCs. These receptors all come from a human donor with Susac syndrome. The CDR3 runs from the conserved cysteine through the conserved F or W. A D gene is named only where the DNA matches it firmly. The listing skips clone size in some rows; elsewhere it reads once, few, many or a size class.

NA TRBJ1-4 NA TRBV7-9 TGTGCCAGCTCCGGGGCCGGGGAAACTGAAAAACTGTTTTTT CASSGAGETEKLFF
NA TRBJ2-7 once TRBV6-2/TRBV6-3 TGTGCCAGCAGTTACTGGGACAATCGGGTTTACGAGCAGTACTTC CASSYWDNRVYEQYF
NA TRBJ1-1 NA TRBV28 TGTGCCAGCAGTTTACCTACAGTGAACACTGAAGCTTTCTTT CASSLPTVNTEAFF
TRBD1 TRBJ2-7 NA TRBV29-1 TGCAGCGTTGGGGGGACAGACTACAACTCCTACGAGCAGTACTTC CSVGGTDYNSYEQYF
NA TRBJ2-5 NA TRBV5-1 TGCGCCAGCAGCGAAAATATCGGGGAGACCCAGTACTTC CASSENIGETQYF
NA TRBJ2-1 NA TRBV7-3 TGTGCCAGCAGCTCCCCAGGGGGGGCGGGTGAGCAGTTCTTC CASSSPGGAGEQFF
NA TRBJ2-3 NA TRBV7-3 TGTGCCAGCAGCTTCGAACCGTCGGATACGCAGTATTTT CASSFEPSDTQYF
NA TRBJ2-7 NA TRBV20-1 TGCAGTGCCCCGGATTATGACGAGCAGTACTTC CSAPDYDEQYF
TRBD2 TRBJ2-2 NA TRBV7-8 TGTGCCAGCAGCGCCGCGGGGGGAGCCACCGGGGAGCTGTTTTTT CASSAAGGATGELFF
NA TRBJ2-2 NA TRBV30 TGTGCCTGGAGTGGGGGCACACAAGGGACCGGGGAGCTGTTTTTT CAWSGGTQGTGELFF
NA TRBJ1-1 once TRBV6-2/TRBV6-3 TGTGCCAGCAGCTCGGACCTAAACGCTGAAGCTTTCTTT CASSSDLNAEAFF
TRBD1 TRBJ2-7 NA TRBV6-2/TRBV6-3 TGTGCCTCCACAGGGGGAAGGGGGCTCCGCTACGAGCAGTACTTC CASTGGRGLRYEQYF
NA TRBJ1-1 NA TRBV30 TGTGCCTGGACCTACCCCGGGACGGTGAACACTGAAGCTTTCTTT CAWTYPGTVNTEAFF
TRBD2 TRBJ2-5 NA TRBV18 TGTGCCAGCTCACCTCGCGGGGGTACCCAAGAGACCCAGTACTTC CASSPRGGTQETQYF
NA TRBJ2-7 NA TRBV15 TGTGCCACCAGCAGAGGGGGACAAGTCGTTGGGCAGTACTTC CATSRGGQVVGQYF
TRBD1 TRBJ2-5 NA TRBV10-3 TGTGCCATCTCCAGGGACAGGGACCAAGAGACCCAGTACTTC CAISRDRDQETQYF
TRBD1 TRBJ2-7 once TRBV7-9 TGTGCCAGCAGCCTCGAAGCTTGGGGACAGGGGGCTGACGAGCAGTACTTC CASSLEAWGQGADEQYF
NA TRBJ2-2 NA TRBV2 TGTGCCAGCAGTGACTTCCAGGTCACCGGGGAGCTGTTTTTT CASSDFQVTGELFF
NA TRBJ2-5 NA TRBV5-6 TGTGCCAGCAGCTCCTTGGGGGGTGGAGAGACCCAGTACTTC CASSSLGGGETQYF
TRBD1 TRBJ1-2 NA TRBV6-2/TRBV6-3 TGTGCCAGCAGTTATGGGACAGGCCCCCTCAACTATGGCTACACCTTC CASSYGTGPLNYGYTF
TRBD1 TRBJ1-1 NA TRBV20-1 TGCAGTGCTAGGGGGGACAGGAACACTGAAGCTTTCTTT CSARGDRNTEAFF
NA TRBJ1-1 once TRBV20-1 TGCAGTGCTAGAGATACAGGGAAGAACACTGAAGCTTTCTTT CSARDTGKNTEAFF
NA TRBJ2-1 NA TRBV28 TGTGCCAGCAGTTCAACAGGGACCTCCTACAATGAGCAGTTCTTC CASSSTGTSYNEQFF
NA TRBJ2-5 once TRBV20-1 TGCAGTGCTAGTGTGATGAAAGAGACCCAGTACTTC CSASVMKETQYF
TRBD1 TRBJ2-2 NA TRBV5-1 TGCGCCAGCAGCTTGGGGGACAGATTCAACACCGGGGAGCTGTTTTTT CASSLGDRFNTGELFF
TRBD1 TRBJ2-7 NA TRBV29-1 TGCAGCGTTGCCGGGACAGGGAGATCCTACGAGCAGTACTTC CSVAGTGRSYEQYF
NA TRBJ2-2 few TRBV3-1 TGTGCCAGCAGCCAAGAAGGCGTTATTACCGGGGAGCTGTTTTTT CASSQEGVITGELFF
TRBD1 TRBJ1-6 NA TRBV3-1 TGTGCCAGCAGCTCGGGACAGGGGGATTCACCCCTCCACTTT CASSSGQGDSPLHF
NA TRBJ1-2 NA TRBV5-4 TGTGCCAGCAGCTTGGCGGGGGGAATTACCTATGGCTACACCTTC CASSLAGGITYGYTF
NA TRBJ2-3 NA TRBV6-5 TGTGCCAGCAGGACGGACAGCACAGATACGCAGTATTTT CASRTDSTDTQYF
NA TRBJ2-7 few TRBV7-8 TGTGCCAGCAGCTTAGCGTTGGGATACGAGCAGTACTTC CASSLALGYEQYF
NA TRBJ2-1 NA TRBV4-2 TGTGCCAGCAGCCAAGATAGGCCGGCAGAAAGGAATGAGCAGTTCTTC CASSQDRPAERNEQFF
TRBD1 TRBJ1-2 NA TRBV4-3 TGCGCCAGCAGCCCCCGGGACAGTTTTAGAGGCTACACCTTC CASSPRDSFRGYTF
TRBD1 TRBJ1-2 NA TRBV12-3/TRBV12-4 TGTGCCAGCACAACACGGACAGGGGGCCGGGGCTACACCTTC CASTTRTGGRGYTF
TRBD1 TRBJ2-3 NA TRBV6-6 TGTGCCAGCAGCCGAGGGACAGGCCTCACAGATACGCAGTATTTT CASSRGTGLTDTQYF
TRBD1 TRBJ1-6 NA TRBV20-1 TGCAGTGCTATAGAGACAGGGGACAATTCACCCCTCCACTTT CSAIETGDNSPLHF
NA TRBJ2-2 NA TRBV11-3 TGTGCCAGCAGCCCAACGGGAGTATCCGGGGAGCTGTTTTTT CASSPTGVSGELFF
TRBD1 TRBJ1-1 once TRBV28 TGTGCCAGCCACCCCGGGACAGTGAACACTGAAGCTTTCTTT CASHPGTVNTEAFF
NA TRBJ1-4 NA TRBV18 TGTGCCAGCTCACCAATGAAGGGCAGTAATGAAAAACTGTTTTTT CASSPMKGSNEKLFF
NA TRBJ2-2 NA TRBV28 TGTGCCAGCAGTTTACCGGCCCCAGTAACCGCGGAGCTGTTTTTT CASSLPAPVTAELFF
NA TRBJ1-2 once TRBV7-3 TGTGCCAGCAGCTCGGACGGGAACTATGGCTACACCTTC CASSSDGNYGYTF
NA TRBJ2-1 NA TRBV6-6 TGTGCCAGCAGGGGCCTGGGGAGCTCCTACAATGAGCAGTTCTTC CASRGLGSSYNEQFF
TRBD1 TRBJ2-3 NA TRBV20-1 TGCAGTGCTAGGGATCCACTCCGGGACAGGACAGATACGCAGTATTTT CSARDPLRDRTDTQYF
NA TRBJ2-5 NA TRBV28 TGTGCCAGCAGTTTTATGGGGAACAATCTCGGTGAGACCCAGTACTTC CASSFMGNNLGETQYF
NA TRBJ2-2 once TRBV7-3 TGTGCCTCCAGTGGGGGGCACACCGGGGAGCTGTTTTTT CASSGGHTGELFF
NA TRBJ2-1 NA TRBV7-2 TGTGCCAGCAGCTTCCCCCCCGGTTACAATGAGCAGTTCTTC CASSFPPGYNEQFF
TRBD1 TRBJ1-2 NA TRBV29-1 TGCAGCGCCGCACGGGGACAGGACTATGGCTACACCTTC CSAARGQDYGYTF
NA TRBJ2-1 once TRBV5-4 TGTGCCAGCAGCTTATCCACGACGGGCGATGAGCAGTTCTTC CASSLSTTGDEQFF
NA TRBJ2-1 NA TRBV4-3 TGCGCCAGCAGCCACCCCCCCGGGACTCAGAGTGGGGAGCAGTTCTTC CASSHPPGTQSGEQFF
NA TRBJ1-3 NA TRBV7-8 TGTGCCAGCAGCGCCCGCCCAGCGTACTCTGGAAACACCATATATTTT CASSARPAYSGNTIYF